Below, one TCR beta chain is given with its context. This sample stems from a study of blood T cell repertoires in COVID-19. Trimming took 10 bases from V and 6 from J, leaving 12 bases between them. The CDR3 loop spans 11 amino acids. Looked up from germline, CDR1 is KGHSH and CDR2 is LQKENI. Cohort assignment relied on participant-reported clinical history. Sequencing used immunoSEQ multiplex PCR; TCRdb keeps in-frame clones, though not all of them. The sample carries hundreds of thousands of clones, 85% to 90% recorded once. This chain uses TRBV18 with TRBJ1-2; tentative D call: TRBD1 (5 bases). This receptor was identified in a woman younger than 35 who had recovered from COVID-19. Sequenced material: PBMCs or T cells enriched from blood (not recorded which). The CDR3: CATPEGDGYTF. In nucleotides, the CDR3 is TGTGCCACCCCGGAAGGGGATGGCTACACCTTC.